These 7 T cell receptor beta chains came from one sample sequenced in a study of tumor-infiltrating lymphocytes in localized non-small cell lung cancer. The repertoire was sequenced with immunoSEQ multiplex PCR; TCRdb's copy has only in-frame clones and lacks some. This repertoire shows roughly 7,400 clones, around 60% found once; its top ten account for approximately 12%. Material for sequencing was uninvolved lung tissue not adjacent to the tumor. The receptors were gathered from a human donor with non-small cell lung cancer.

The chain has TRBV30 and TRBJ1-5; TRBD1 agrees at 7 bases. Germline-derived CDR1 and CDR2 are GTSNPN and SVGIG (reference sequence). The CDR3 runs to 14 residues. Trimming at V came to 4 bases and at J to 2 bases, leaving 5 bases not matched to a gene. The DNA for the CDR3 is TGTGCCTGGACGGAGGGGGCGGGCAATCAGCCCCAGCATTTT. Translating it yields CAWTEGAGNQPQHF.

This clone is judged large. V and J are TRBV7-8 and TRBJ2-3; D call uncertain. The germline V gene has CDR1 SGHVS and CDR2 FQNEAQ. CDR3 length equals 13 residues. The V end was cut by 1 base, the J end by 3 bases, with 5 bases between. For the CDR3, the DNA is TGTGCCAGCAGCTTAGATCTAACAGATACGCAGTATTTT. Its translation is CASSLDLTDTQYF.

This chain connects TRBV27 to TRBJ2-7, with TRBD1 matching 9 bases. V dropped 5 bases and J dropped 5; count of bases not matched to a gene: 7. Germline loops: CDR1 MNHEY, CDR2 SMNVEV (reference sequence). This CDR3 comprises 14 residues. The CDR3 sequence is CASSHRGRFDEQYF. The CDR3, as DNA: TGTGCCAGCAGTCACAGGGGGCGGTTCGACGAGCAGTACTTC.

V and J are TRBV9 and TRBJ2-1; 9 nucleotides align to TRBD2. Trimming cost V 0 bases and J 8 bases; bases outside gene matches: 3. Per the germline V gene, CDR1 is SGDLS and CDR2 is YYNGEE. The CDR3 has 14 amino acids. In DNA, the CDR3 is TGTGCCAGCAGCGTAGGGATAGCGGGGGATGAGCAGTTCTTC. It specifies CASSVGIAGDEQFF.

The chain links TRBV23-1 to TRBJ2-2; D might be TRBD2 (5 bases). TRBV23-1 is noted as an ORF with a role that remains uncertain. CDR3 length equals 14 residues. Trimming removed 0 bases from V and 7 bases from J, with 9 bases in between. In nucleotides, the CDR3 is TGCGCCAGCAGTCAATCGGAGGTTGACGGGGAGCTGTTTTTT. Its protein is CASSQSEVDGELFF.

V is TRBV29-1 and J is TRBJ1-3, with unresolved D. The CDR3 consists of 13 residues. Trimming left V 7 bases short and J 0 bases short, with 10 bases between. Germline V gene data show CDR1 as SQVTM and CDR2 as ANQGSEA. CDR3 protein: CSASHSSGNTIYF. The CDR3 DNA reads as TGCAGCGCCTCGCATAGCTCTGGAAACACCATATATTTT.

The chain has TRBV2 and TRBJ1-5, with 9 bases matching TRBD1. This CDR3 region has 13 residues. V dropped 7 bases and J dropped 4; count of bases not matched to a gene: 2. The germline gives CDR1 SNHLY, CDR2 FYNNEI. The DNA for the CDR3 is TGTGCCAGCAAAGGACAGGGGAATCAGCCCCAGCATTTT. Residues: CASKGQGNQPQHF.